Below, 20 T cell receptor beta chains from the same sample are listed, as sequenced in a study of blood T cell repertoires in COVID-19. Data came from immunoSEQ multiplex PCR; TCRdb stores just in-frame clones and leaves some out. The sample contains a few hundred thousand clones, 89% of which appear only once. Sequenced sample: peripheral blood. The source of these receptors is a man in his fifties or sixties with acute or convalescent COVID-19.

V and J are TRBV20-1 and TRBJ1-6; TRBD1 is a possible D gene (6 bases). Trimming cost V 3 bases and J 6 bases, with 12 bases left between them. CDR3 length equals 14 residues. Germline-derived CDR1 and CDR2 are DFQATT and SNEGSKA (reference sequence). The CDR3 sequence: CSASYGQLNSPLHF. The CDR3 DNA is TGCAGTGCTAGTTACGGACAGCTTAATTCACCCCTCCACTTT.

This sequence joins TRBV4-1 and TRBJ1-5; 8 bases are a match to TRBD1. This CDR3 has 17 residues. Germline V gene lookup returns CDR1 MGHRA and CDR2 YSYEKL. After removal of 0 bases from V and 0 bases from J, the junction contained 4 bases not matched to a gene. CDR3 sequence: CASSQDPTGGSNQPQHF. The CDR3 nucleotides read TGCGCCAGCAGCCAAGATCCCACAGGGGGTAGCAATCAGCCCCAGCATTTT.

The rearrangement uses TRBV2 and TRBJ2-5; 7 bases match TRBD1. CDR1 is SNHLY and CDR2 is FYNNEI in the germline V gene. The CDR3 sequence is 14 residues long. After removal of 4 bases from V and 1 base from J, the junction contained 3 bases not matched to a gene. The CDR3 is CASSVGTVQETQYF. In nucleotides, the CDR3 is TGTGCCAGCAGTGTAGGGACAGTCCAAGAGACCCAGTACTTC.

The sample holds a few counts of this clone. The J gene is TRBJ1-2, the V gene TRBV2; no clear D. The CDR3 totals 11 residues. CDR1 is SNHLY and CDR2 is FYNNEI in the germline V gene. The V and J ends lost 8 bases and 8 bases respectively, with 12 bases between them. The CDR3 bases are TGTGCCAGCCTCCTGGTGGGCGGCTACACCTTC. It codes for CASLLVGGYTF.

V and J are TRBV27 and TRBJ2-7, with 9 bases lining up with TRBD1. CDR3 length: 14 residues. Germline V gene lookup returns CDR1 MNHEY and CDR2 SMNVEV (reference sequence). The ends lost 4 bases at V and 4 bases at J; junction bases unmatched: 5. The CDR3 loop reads CASSSSGTGYEQYF. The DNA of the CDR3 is TGTGCCAGCAGTTCGTCCGGGACAGGGTACGAGCAGTACTTC.

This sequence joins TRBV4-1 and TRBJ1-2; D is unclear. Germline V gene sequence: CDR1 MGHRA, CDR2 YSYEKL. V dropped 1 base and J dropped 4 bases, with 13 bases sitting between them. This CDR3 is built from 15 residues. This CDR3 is CASSQARGNSYGYTF. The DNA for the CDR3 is TGCGCCAGCAGCCAAGCGAGAGGGAACTCCTATGGCTACACCTTC.

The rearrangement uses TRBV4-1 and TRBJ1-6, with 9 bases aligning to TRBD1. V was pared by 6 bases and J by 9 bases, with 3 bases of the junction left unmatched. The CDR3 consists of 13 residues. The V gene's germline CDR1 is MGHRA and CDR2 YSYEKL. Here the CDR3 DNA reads TGCGCCAGCAGGGACAGGGGTCTTTCACCCCTCCACTTT. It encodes CASRDRGLSPLHF.

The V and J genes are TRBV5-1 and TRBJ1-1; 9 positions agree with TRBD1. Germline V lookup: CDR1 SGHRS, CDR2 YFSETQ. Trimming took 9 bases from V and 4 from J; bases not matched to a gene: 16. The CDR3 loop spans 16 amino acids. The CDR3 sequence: CATQPTGGGGATEAFF. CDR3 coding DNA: TGCGCCACCCAACCGACAGGGGGAGGGGGGGCCACTGAAGCTTTCTTT.

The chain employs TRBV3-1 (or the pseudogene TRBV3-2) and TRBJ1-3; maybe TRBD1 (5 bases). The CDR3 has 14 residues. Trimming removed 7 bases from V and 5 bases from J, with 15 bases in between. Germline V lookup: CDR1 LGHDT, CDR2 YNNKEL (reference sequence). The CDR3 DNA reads TGTGCCAGCACTCGGGGGGTTCAGAGAAACACCATATATTTT. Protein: CASTRGVQRNTIYF.

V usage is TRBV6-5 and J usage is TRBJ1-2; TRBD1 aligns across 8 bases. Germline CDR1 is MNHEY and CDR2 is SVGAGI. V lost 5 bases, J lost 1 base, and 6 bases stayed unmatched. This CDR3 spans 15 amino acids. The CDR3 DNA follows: TGTGCCAGCAGTAAGGACAGGGCACATAACTATGGCTACACCTTC. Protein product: CASSKDRAHNYGYTF.

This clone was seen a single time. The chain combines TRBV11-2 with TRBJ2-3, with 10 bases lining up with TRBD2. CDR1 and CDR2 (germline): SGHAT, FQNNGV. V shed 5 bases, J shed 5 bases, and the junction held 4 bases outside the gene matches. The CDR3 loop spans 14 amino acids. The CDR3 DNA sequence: TGTGCCAGCAGCCCCGGACTAGCGGTAGATACGCAGTATTTT. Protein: CASSPGLAVDTQYF.

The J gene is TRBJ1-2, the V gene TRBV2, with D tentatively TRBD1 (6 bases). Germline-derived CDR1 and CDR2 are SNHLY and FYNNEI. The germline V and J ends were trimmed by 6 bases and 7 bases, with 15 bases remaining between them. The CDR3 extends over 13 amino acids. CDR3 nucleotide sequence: TGTGCCAGCAGCGCACTACAGGGTTCTGGCTACACCTTC. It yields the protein CASSALQGSGYTF.

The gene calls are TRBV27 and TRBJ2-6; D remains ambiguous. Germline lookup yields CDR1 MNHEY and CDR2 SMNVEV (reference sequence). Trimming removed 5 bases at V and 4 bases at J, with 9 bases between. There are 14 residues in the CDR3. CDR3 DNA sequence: TGTGCCAGCAGTCTCGGAGCCGGGGCCAACGTCCTGACTTTC. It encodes CASSLGAGANVLTF.

DNA of the CDR3: TGTGCCTGGGGCCAGGCCGAGACCCAGTACTTC. It encodes CAWGQAETQYF. The J gene is TRBJ2-5, the V gene TRBV30; no clear D gene. The CDR3 loop spans 11 amino acids. Germline CDR1 and CDR2: GTSNPN and SVGIG (reference sequence). Trimming took 5 bases from V and 5 from J, leaving 9 bases between them.

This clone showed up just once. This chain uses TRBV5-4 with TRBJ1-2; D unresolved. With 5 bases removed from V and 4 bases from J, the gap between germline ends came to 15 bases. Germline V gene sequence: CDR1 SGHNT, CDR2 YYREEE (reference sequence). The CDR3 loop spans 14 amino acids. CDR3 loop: CASRAAGGSYGYTF. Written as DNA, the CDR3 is TGTGCCAGCAGAGCTGCAGGAGGGTCCTATGGCTACACCTTC.

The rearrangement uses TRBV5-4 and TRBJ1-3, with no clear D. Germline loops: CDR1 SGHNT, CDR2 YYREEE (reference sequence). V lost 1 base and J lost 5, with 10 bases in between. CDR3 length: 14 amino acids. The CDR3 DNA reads TGTGCCAGCAGCTTGTACGGGTCGAGAAACACCATATATTTT. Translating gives CASSLYGSRNTIYF.

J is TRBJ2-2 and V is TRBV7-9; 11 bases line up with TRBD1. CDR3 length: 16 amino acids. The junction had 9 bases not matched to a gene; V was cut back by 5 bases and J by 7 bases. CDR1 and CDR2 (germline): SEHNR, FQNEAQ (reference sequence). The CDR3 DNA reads TGTGCCAGCAGCCGTGGGACAGGGGGTTTCAACGGGGAGCTGTTTTTT. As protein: CASSRGTGGFNGELFF.

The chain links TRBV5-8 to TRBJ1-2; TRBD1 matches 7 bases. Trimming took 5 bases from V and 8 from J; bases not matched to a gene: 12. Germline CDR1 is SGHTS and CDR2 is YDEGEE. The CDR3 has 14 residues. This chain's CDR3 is CASSSLDRANGYTF. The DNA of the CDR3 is TGTGCCAGCAGTTCCCTAGACAGGGCTAACGGCTACACCTTC.

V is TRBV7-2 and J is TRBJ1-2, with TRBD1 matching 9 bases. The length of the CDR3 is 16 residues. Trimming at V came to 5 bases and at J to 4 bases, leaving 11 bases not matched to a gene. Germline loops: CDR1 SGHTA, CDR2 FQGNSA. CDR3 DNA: TGTGCCAGCAGCCCAGGATTACAGGGGGCGGGCTATGGCTACACCTTC. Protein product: CASSPGLQGAGYGYTF.

The CDR3 DNA reads as TGTGCCAGCAGCTTCGACAGGGTTTGGGAGTACTTC. This sequence encodes CASSFDRVWEYF. This rearrangement joins TRBV7-2 to TRBJ2-7; 7 bases are a match to TRBD1. In germline, CDR1 is SGHTA, CDR2 FQGNSA. V shed 3 bases and J 11 bases; nucleotides not matched to a gene: 7. This CDR3 spans 12 amino acids.